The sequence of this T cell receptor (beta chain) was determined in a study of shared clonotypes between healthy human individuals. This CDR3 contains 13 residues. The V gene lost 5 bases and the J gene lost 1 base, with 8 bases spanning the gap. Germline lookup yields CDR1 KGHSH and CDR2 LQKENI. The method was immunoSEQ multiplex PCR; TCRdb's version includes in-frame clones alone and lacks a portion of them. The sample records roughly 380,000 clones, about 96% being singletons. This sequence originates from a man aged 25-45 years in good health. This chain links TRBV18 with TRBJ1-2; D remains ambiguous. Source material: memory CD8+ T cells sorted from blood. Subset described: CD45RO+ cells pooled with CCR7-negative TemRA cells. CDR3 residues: CASSIGINYGYTF. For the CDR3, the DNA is TGTGCCAGCTCAATCGGGATTAACTATGGCTACACCTTC.